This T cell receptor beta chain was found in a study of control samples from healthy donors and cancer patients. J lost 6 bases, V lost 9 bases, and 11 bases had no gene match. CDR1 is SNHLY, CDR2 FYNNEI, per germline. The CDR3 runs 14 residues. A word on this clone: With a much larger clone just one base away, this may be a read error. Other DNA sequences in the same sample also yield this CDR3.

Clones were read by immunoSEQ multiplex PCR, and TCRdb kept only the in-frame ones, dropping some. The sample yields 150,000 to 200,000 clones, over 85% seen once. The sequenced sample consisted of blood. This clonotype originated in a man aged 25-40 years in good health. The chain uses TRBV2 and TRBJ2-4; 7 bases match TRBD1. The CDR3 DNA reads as TGTGCCAGTAATTCTCAGGGACAGCTAAACATTCAGTACTTC. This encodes CASNSQGQLNIQYF. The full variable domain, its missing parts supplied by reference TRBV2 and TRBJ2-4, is EPEVTQTPSHQVTQMGQEVILRCVPISNHLYFYWYRQILGQKVEFLVSFYNNEISEKSEIFDDQFSVERPDGSNFTLKIRSTKLEDSAMYFCASNSQGQLNIQYFGAGTRLSVL.